These T cell receptor beta chains were read from a single sample in a study of siplizumab effects on memory and regulatory T cells. Measured with immunoSEQ multiplex PCR; TCRdb has only the in-frame clones, and not every one. The sample records 92,000 or so clones, around 89% being singletons. Sequenced sample: CD4+ T cells sorted from blood. These receptor sequences come from a human donor in good health. The CDR3 runs from the conserved cysteine through the conserved F or W. D genes are given only for firm matches. For some rows the clone size is stated as once, few or many, or as a class when expanded; others skip it.

v_call: TRBV30; d_call: TRBD2; clone_size: .; j_call: TRBJ2-7; cdr3_aa: CACLAGGVYEQYF; cdr3_nt: TGTGCCTGTCTAGCGGGAGGGGTTTACGAGCAGTACTTC
v_call: TRBV7-9; d_call: .; clone_size: .; j_call: TRBJ1-3; cdr3_aa: CASSLGGLSGNTIYF; cdr3_nt: TGTGCCAGCAGCTTAGGGGGCCTCTCTGGAAACACCATATATTTT
v_call: TRBV7-9; d_call: TRBD1; clone_size: once; j_call: TRBJ2-5; cdr3_aa: CASSSYRGTQETQYF; cdr3_nt: TGTGCCAGCAGCTCATACAGGGGAACCCAAGAGACCCAGTACTTC
v_call: TRBV18; d_call: .; clone_size: .; j_call: TRBJ1-3; cdr3_aa: CASSPLSGGDTIYF; cdr3_nt: TGTGCCAGCTCACCGCTTTCGGGGGGAGACACCATATATTTT
v_call: TRBV4-3; d_call: TRBD2; clone_size: .; j_call: TRBJ2-7; cdr3_aa: CASSRGLAGGWEQYF; cdr3_nt: TGCGCCAGCAGCCGGGGACTAGCGGGAGGGTGGGAGCAGTACTTC
v_call: TRBV7-2; d_call: .; clone_size: .; j_call: TRBJ2-2; cdr3_aa: CASSPRGAANTGELFF; cdr3_nt: TGTGCCAGCAGCCCTCGGGGGGCTGCGAACACCGGGGAGCTGTTTTTT
v_call: TRBV9; d_call: .; clone_size: .; j_call: TRBJ2-7; cdr3_aa: CASSVRPGQTAEQYF; cdr3_nt: TGTGCCAGCAGCGTAAGGCCGGGGCAGACGGCCGAGCAGTACTTC
v_call: TRBV11-2; d_call: .; clone_size: once; j_call: TRBJ2-7; cdr3_aa: CASSFTNSYEQYF; cdr3_nt: TGTGCCAGCAGCTTTACTAACTCCTACGAGCAGTACTTC
v_call: TRBV9; d_call: TRBD1; clone_size: .; j_call: TRBJ2-7; cdr3_aa: CASSALTGGAEQYF; cdr3_nt: TGTGCCAGCAGCGCCCTGACAGGGGGCGCCGAGCAGTACTTC
v_call: TRBV9; d_call: TRBD2; clone_size: .; j_call: TRBJ2-3; cdr3_aa: CASSFGTSGSMSDTQYF; cdr3_nt: TGTGCCAGCAGCTTCGGGACTAGCGGGAGTATGTCGGATACGCAGTATTTT
v_call: TRBV5-4; d_call: .; clone_size: .; j_call: TRBJ2-1; cdr3_aa: CASSFPHNEQFF; cdr3_nt: TGTGCCAGCAGTTTCCCCCACAATGAGCAGTTCTTC
v_call: TRBV4-2; d_call: .; clone_size: .; j_call: TRBJ2-7; cdr3_aa: CASSQDVGLYSYEQYF; cdr3_nt: TGTGCCAGCAGCCAAGATGTGGGACTCTACTCCTACGAGCAGTACTTC
v_call: TRBV27; d_call: TRBD2; clone_size: .; j_call: TRBJ2-3; cdr3_aa: CASSSGLATPSTDTQYF; cdr3_nt: TGTGCCAGCAGTTCCGGACTAGCCACCCCTAGCACAGATACGCAGTATTTT
v_call: TRBV5-1; d_call: TRBD2; clone_size: .; j_call: TRBJ2-7; cdr3_aa: CASSFSGGRSYEQYF; cdr3_nt: TGCGCCAGCAGCTTCAGCGGGGGGCGCTCCTACGAGCAGTACTTC
v_call: TRBV19; d_call: .; clone_size: once; j_call: TRBJ2-2; cdr3_aa: CASTPSGVNTGELFF; cdr3_nt: TGTGCCAGTACCCCGTCGGGCGTTAACACCGGGGAGCTGTTTTTT
v_call: TRBV6-5; d_call: .; clone_size: .; j_call: TRBJ1-2; cdr3_aa: CASSISGLPNYGYTF; cdr3_nt: TGTGCCAGCAGTATATCGGGACTCCCAAACTATGGCTACACCTTC
v_call: TRBV5-1; d_call: .; clone_size: .; j_call: TRBJ1-1; cdr3_aa: CASSPGDWSLGAEAFF; cdr3_nt: TGCGCCAGCAGCCCTGGTGATTGGTCTCTGGGAGCTGAAGCTTTCTTT
v_call: TRBV4-2; d_call: .; clone_size: once; j_call: TRBJ2-3; cdr3_aa: CASSQDKGLAYTDTQYF; cdr3_nt: TGTGCCAGCAGCCAAGATAAGGGGCTAGCTTACACAGATACGCAGTATTTT
v_call: TRBV11-3; d_call: .; clone_size: .; j_call: TRBJ2-5; cdr3_aa: CASSLVRGQETQYF; cdr3_nt: TGTGCCAGCAGCTTAGTCAGGGGACAAGAGACCCAGTACTTC
v_call: TRBV7-2; d_call: .; clone_size: .; j_call: TRBJ2-1; cdr3_aa: CASTQRGGVYEQFF; cdr3_nt: TGTGCCAGCACCCAAAGAGGAGGGGTTTATGAGCAGTTCTTC
v_call: TRBV29-1; d_call: .; clone_size: .; j_call: TRBJ2-1; cdr3_aa: CSTGGLAYNEQFF; cdr3_nt: TGCTCAACCGGCGGGCTAGCCTACAATGAGCAGTTCTTC
v_call: TRBV7-9; d_call: TRBD2; clone_size: .; j_call: TRBJ2-1; cdr3_aa: CASSLAKTSLGGNEQFF; cdr3_nt: TGTGCCAGCAGCTTAGCGAAGACTAGCCTAGGAGGTAATGAGCAGTTCTTC
v_call: TRBV7-2; d_call: .; clone_size: .; j_call: TRBJ1-1; cdr3_aa: CASSFDPANTEAFF; cdr3_nt: TGTGCCAGCAGCTTCGACCCCGCGAACACTGAAGCTTTCTTT
v_call: TRBV29-1; d_call: .; clone_size: .; j_call: TRBJ1-3; cdr3_aa: CSVDHRAGDTIYF; cdr3_nt: TGCAGCGTTGATCATCGGGCGGGGGACACCATATATTTT
v_call: TRBV7-2; d_call: TRBD2; clone_size: .; j_call: TRBJ2-1; cdr3_aa: CASSLATGGSYNEQFF; cdr3_nt: TGTGCCAGCAGCTTAGCAACGGGAGGCTCCTACAATGAGCAGTTCTTC
v_call: TRBV19; d_call: .; clone_size: .; j_call: TRBJ2-5; cdr3_aa: CASSIDGLYQETQYF; cdr3_nt: TGTGCCAGTAGTATCGATGGGCTATACCAAGAGACCCAGTACTTC
v_call: TRBV5-4; d_call: TRBD1; clone_size: .; j_call: TRBJ2-1; cdr3_aa: CASSLAGGAYNEQFF; cdr3_nt: TGTGCCAGCAGCTTGGCAGGGGGCGCCTACAATGAGCAGTTCTTC
v_call: TRBV5-4; d_call: .; clone_size: once; j_call: TRBJ2-5; cdr3_aa: CASSLDKGLWETQYF; cdr3_nt: TGTGCCAGCAGCTTAGATAAGGGACTCTGGGAGACCCAGTACTTC
v_call: TRBV18; d_call: TRBD2; clone_size: once; j_call: TRBJ2-3; cdr3_aa: CASSPRLADFSTDTQYF; cdr3_nt: TGTGCCAGCTCACCTCGACTAGCGGACTTTAGCACAGATACGCAGTATTTT
v_call: TRBV13; d_call: .; clone_size: .; j_call: TRBJ2-7; cdr3_aa: CASSSSSYEQYF; cdr3_nt: TGTGCCAGCAGCTCAAGCTCCTACGAGCAGTACTTC
v_call: TRBV11-1; d_call: .; clone_size: .; j_call: TRBJ1-1; cdr3_aa: CASSRTVNTEAFF; cdr3_nt: TGTGCCAGCAGTAGGACGGTGAACACTGAAGCTTTCTTT
v_call: TRBV20-1; d_call: .; clone_size: .; j_call: TRBJ1-1; cdr3_aa: CSAPRRTEAFF; cdr3_nt: TGCAGTGCCCCGCGTCGGACTGAAGCTTTCTTT
v_call: TRBV30; d_call: .; clone_size: .; j_call: TRBJ1-1; cdr3_aa: CAWTTGLGTEAFF; cdr3_nt: TGTGCCTGGACTACAGGTTTGGGCACTGAAGCTTTCTTT
v_call: TRBV19; d_call: TRBD2; clone_size: .; j_call: TRBJ2-2; cdr3_aa: CASSSGTSGSRGELFF; cdr3_nt: TGTGCCAGTAGTTCAGGGACTAGCGGGAGTCGTGGGGAGCTGTTTTTT
v_call: TRBV28; d_call: TRBD2; clone_size: .; j_call: TRBJ2-7; cdr3_aa: CASSFQREKESYEQYF; cdr3_nt: TGTGCCAGCAGTTTCCAGCGGGAGAAAGAGTCCTACGAGCAGTACTTC
v_call: TRBV9; d_call: .; clone_size: .; j_call: TRBJ2-1; cdr3_aa: CASSGRDSLVEQFF; cdr3_nt: TGTGCCAGCAGCGGACGGGACTCCCTCGTAGAGCAGTTCTTC
v_call: TRBV6-6; d_call: .; clone_size: .; j_call: TRBJ2-7; cdr3_aa: CASSQGRNYEQYF; cdr3_nt: TGTGCCAGCAGTCAGGGACGCAACTACGAGCAGTACTTC
v_call: TRBV30; d_call: TRBD2; clone_size: .; j_call: TRBJ2-2; cdr3_aa: CALGLAGRTGELFF; cdr3_nt: TGTGCCTTGGGACTAGCGGGACGTACCGGGGAGCTGTTTTTT
v_call: TRBV6-1; d_call: .; clone_size: .; j_call: TRBJ1-2; cdr3_aa: CASIRGPLYGYTF; cdr3_nt: TGTGCCAGCATACGAGGGCCCCTCTATGGCTACACCTTC
v_call: TRBV4-2; d_call: .; clone_size: .; j_call: TRBJ1-3; cdr3_aa: CASSQETGQHSGNTIYF; cdr3_nt: TGTGCCAGCAGCCAAGAGACGGGACAACACTCTGGAAACACCATATATTTT
v_call: TRBV19; d_call: TRBD2; clone_size: .; j_call: TRBJ2-1; cdr3_aa: CASSETSGRGEQFF; cdr3_nt: TGTGCCAGTAGTGAGACTAGCGGGAGGGGGGAGCAGTTCTTC
v_call: TRBV30; d_call: .; clone_size: once; j_call: TRBJ2-2; cdr3_aa: CAWRDTGELFF; cdr3_nt: TGTGCCTGGAGGGACACCGGGGAGCTGTTTTTT
v_call: TRBV30; d_call: TRBD1; clone_size: .; j_call: TRBJ2-5; cdr3_aa: CAVRTGQETQYF; cdr3_nt: TGTGCCGTGAGGACAGGGCAAGAGACCCAGTACTTC